A single sample is the source of the 29 T cell receptor beta chains below, sequenced in a study of T cell responses to AZD1222 COVID-19 vaccine. Here immunoSEQ multiplex PCR was the method, and the copy in TCRdb shows in-frame clones only, minus some. The table has 95,000 to 110,000 clones, about 92% seen once. The sample was peripheral blood, taken 28 days after the second AZD1222 dose. Receptors originate from an adult who received the AZD1222 COVID-19 vaccine.

This clone was recorded a few times. The chain employs TRBV15 and TRBJ1-1; D is unclear. V was cut by 1 base and J by 3 bases, with 21 bases left in between. Germline CDR1 LNHNV, CDR2 YYDKDF (reference sequence). This CDR3 region has 18 residues. For the CDR3, the DNA is TGTGCCACCAGCAGAGTCCGACTTGGGGAGGGTCAGGACACTGAAGCTTTCTTT. Amino acid sequence: CATSRVRLGEGQDTEAFF.

V and J are TRBV18 and TRBJ1-2; D possibly corresponds to TRBD1 (5 bases). V was cut by 1 base and J by 2 bases, with 14 bases left in between. The CDR3 loop spans 16 amino acids. The germline gives CDR1 KGHSH, CDR2 LQKENI. The DNA of the CDR3 is TGTGCCAGCTCACCACTGACAGAAGAGAGAAACTATGGCTACACCTTC. Translated, it gives CASSPLTEERNYGYTF.

This clone occurred once. This sequence joins TRBV5-6 and TRBJ1-4, with a tentative D call TRBD1 (5 bases). The CDR3 spans 13 residues. The germline gives CDR1 SGHDT, CDR2 YYEEEE. V was clipped by 1 base and J by 10 bases, with 11 bases between them. The CDR3 spells CASSLIAGGKLFF. The CDR3, as DNA: TGTGCCAGCAGCTTGATCGCGGGGGGAAAACTGTTTTTT.

This sequence joins TRBV2 and TRBJ1-4; no clear D gene. V lost 2 bases and J 8 bases, leaving 15 bases between the germline ends. The V gene's germline CDR1 is SNHLY and CDR2 FYNNEI. The CDR3 is 15 residues long. This chain's CDR3 is CASSELGSIGEKLFF. In DNA, the CDR3 is TGTGCCAGCAGTGAATTGGGGAGTATCGGGGAAAAACTGTTTTTT.

This clone was seen only once. The chain joins TRBV2 to TRBJ1-4, with a weak D call TRBD1 (5 bases). Germline CDR1 is SNHLY and CDR2 is FYNNEI. The ends were cut back, 3 bases at V and 7 bases at J, with 9 bases in the middle. The CDR3 is 13 residues long. DNA of the CDR3: TGTGCCAGCAGTGATTGGGGGGGTGAAAAACTGTTTTTT. Amino acid sequence: CASSDWGGEKLFF.

This rearrangement joins TRBV7-9 to TRBJ1-2; D remains ambiguous. The germline CDR1 and CDR2 sequences are SEHNR and FQNEAQ (reference sequence). V shed 5 bases and J shed 8 bases, with 18 bases lying between them. The CDR3 is 14 amino acids. As DNA, the CDR3 is TGTGCCAGCAGCCCCTCAAACCGGGCGCGGGGCTACACCTTC. It yields the protein CASSPSNRARGYTF.

The gene calls are TRBV10-3 and TRBJ2-2; D ambiguous. The V and J ends lost 10 bases and 0 bases respectively, with 9 bases between them. CDR1 is ENHRY and CDR2 is SYGVKD in the germline V gene. The CDR3 has 13 amino acids. As DNA, the CDR3 is TGTGCCACGACATTCGCGAACACCGGGGAGCTGTTTTTT. Its translation is CATTFANTGELFF.

The chain has TRBV30 and TRBJ1-2, with D unresolved. Between the trimmed V and J ends, which lost 4 bases and 2 bases, there was a span of 11 bases. CDR3 length equals 13 residues. The germline CDR1 and CDR2 sequences are GTSNPN and SVGIG (reference sequence). The CDR3 DNA sequence: TGTGCCTGGATCAAGACACTCAACTATGGCTACACCTTC. This codes for CAWIKTLNYGYTF.

The rearrangement links TRBV7-9 to TRBJ1-5, with 7 bases that match TRBD1. Trimming at V came to 5 bases and at J to 3 bases, leaving 4 bases not matched to a gene. The CDR3 covers 14 residues. Germline V gene lookup returns CDR1 SEHNR and CDR2 FQNEAQ (reference sequence). Here the CDR3 reads CASSPGQANQPQHF. The CDR3 nucleotides are TGTGCCAGCAGCCCCGGACAGGCCAATCAGCCCCAGCATTTT.

This clone is a singleton in its sample. The V gene is TRBV5-5, the J gene TRBJ2-1; 8 bases agree with TRBD1. Trimming cost V 6 bases and J 7 bases; bases outside gene matches: 6. CDR3 length: 13 amino acids. CDR1 and CDR2 from the germline V gene are SGHKS and YYEKEE (reference sequence). This CDR3 is CASTGTGGNEQFF. The DNA of the CDR3 is TGTGCCAGCACCGGGACAGGAGGGAATGAGCAGTTCTTC.

The J gene is TRBJ1-1, the V gene TRBV5-1; D is perhaps TRBD1 (5 bases). This CDR3 is 13 amino acids long. V was trimmed by 2 bases and J by 1 base, leaving 6 bases between them. Germline V CDR1 and CDR2: SGHRS, YFSETQ. CDR3 region: CASSLQANTEAFF. For the CDR3, the DNA is TGCGCCAGCAGCTTACAGGCGAACACTGAAGCTTTCTTT.

The V call is TRBV19, the J call TRBJ2-2; TRBD1 matches at 9 bases. CDR3 size: 17 residues. The V segment lost 1 base and the J segment 3 bases; nucleotides outside the gene matches: 6. CDR1 is LNHDA and CDR2 is SQIVND in the germline V gene (reference sequence). The CDR3 loop is CASSIGNRGRYTGELFF. The CDR3 DNA follows: TGTGCCAGTAGTATAGGGAACAGGGGGCGATACACCGGGGAGCTGTTTTTT.

V and J are TRBV28 and TRBJ1-2; TRBD1 agrees at 12 bases. The V gene end was trimmed by 4 bases and the J gene end by 5 bases; junction bases not matched to a gene: 5. The germline CDR1 and CDR2 sequences are MDHEN and SYDVKM. The CDR3 has 15 residues. The CDR3 is CASSSGGQGAYGYTF. CDR3 nucleotides: TGTGCCAGCAGTTCAGGGGGACAGGGGGCTTATGGCTACACCTTC.

The rearrangement joins TRBV6-5 to TRBJ2-5; the match to TRBD2 covers 11 bases. Trimming at V came to 7 bases and at J to 4 bases, leaving 8 bases not matched to a gene. The CDR3 length is 15 residues. The germline gives CDR1 MNHEY, CDR2 SVGAGI. The CDR3 sequence: CASTTSGNLRETQYF. The CDR3 bases are TGTGCCAGCACGACTAGCGGGAACCTCCGAGAGACCCAGTACTTC.

In regard to this clone: The junction departs from germline at one end; a sequencing error may be responsible. The chain combines TRBV4-3 with TRBJ2-1; D ambiguous. Germline CDR1 and CDR2: LGHNA and YSLEER. The CDR3 is 17 amino acids. Here the CDR3 reads CASSQDWARSSFNEQFF. The CDR3 coding sequence is TGCGCCAGCAGCCAAGATTGGGCTAGATCCTCCTTCAATGAGCAGTTCTTC.

The gene calls are TRBV15 and TRBJ2-2, with TRBD2 identical over 8 bases. Germline assignment: CDR1 LNHNV and CDR2 YYDKDF (reference sequence). This CDR3 region has 15 residues. Trimming took 5 bases from V and 7 from J; bases not matched to a gene: 9. DNA for the CDR3: TGTGCCACCAGCCTCGGACTAGCTTTATACGGGGAGCTGTTTTTT. This codes for CATSLGLALYGELFF.

Only a few counts were recorded for this clone. The rearrangement joins TRBV30 to TRBJ1-1, with TRBD1 matching over 10 bases. The germline V gene has CDR1 GTSNPN and CDR2 SVGIG (reference sequence). Germline trimming cut 4 bases from V and 7 bases from J; bases unmatched to any gene: 12. The CDR3 sequence is 15 residues long. The CDR3 is CAWKSGTGVRGEAFF. In DNA, the CDR3 is TGTGCCTGGAAGTCCGGGACAGGGGTCCGAGGTGAAGCTTTCTTT.

The chain is built from TRBV14 and TRBJ1-2, with 7 bases aligning to TRBD1. Looked up from germline, CDR1 is SGHDN and CDR2 is FVKESK. This CDR3 comprises 15 residues. V shed 2 bases, J shed 3 bases, and the junction held 6 bases outside the gene matches. CDR3 sequence (DNA): TGTGCCAGCAGCCAAAACGTCGACAGGGACTATGGCTACACCTTC. It specifies CASSQNVDRDYGYTF.

The chain joins TRBV10-2 to TRBJ2-1, with D possibly TRBD1 on 6 matching bases. Germline V gene sequence: CDR1 WSHSY, CDR2 SAAADI. The V end was cut by 2 bases, the J end by 6 bases, with 8 bases between. CDR3 length: 13 residues. The CDR3 reads CASSEQGFNEQFF. CDR3 nucleotides: TGCGCCAGCAGTGAGCAGGGGTTCAATGAGCAGTTCTTC.

The chain has TRBV4-1 and TRBJ1-1; D call uncertain. Trimming removed 4 bases at V and 0 bases at J, with 12 bases between. The V gene's germline CDR1 is MGHRA and CDR2 YSYEKL. This CDR3 contains 15 residues. The CDR3 is CASSPSEGVNTEAFF. The CDR3 coding sequence is TGCGCCAGCAGCCCTAGTGAGGGAGTGAACACTGAAGCTTTCTTT.

The chain has TRBV19 and TRBJ2-1, with 16 nucleotides matching TRBD2. Trimming removed 4 bases from V and 0 bases from J; junction bases left unmatched: 9. In germline, CDR1 is LNHDA, CDR2 SQIVND (reference sequence). The CDR3 runs to 20 residues. The CDR3 DNA is TGTGCCAGTAGTACCAGTCCCGGGACTAGCGGGAGGGCCTCCTACAATGAGCAGTTCTTC. It specifies CASSTSPGTSGRASYNEQFF.

The J gene is TRBJ1-1, the V gene TRBV5-1; D is undetermined. CDR1 and CDR2 from the germline V gene are SGHRS and YFSETQ. Trimming removed 2 bases from V and 6 bases from J, with 14 bases in between. This CDR3 spans 14 amino acids. The CDR3 DNA follows: TGCGCCAGCAGCTTTGACCTCCCGGACCCTGAAGCTTTCTTT. It is translated as CASSFDLPDPEAFF.

This sequence joins TRBV27 and TRBJ1-2, with a weak D call TRBD1 (5 bases). Germline assignment: CDR1 MNHEY and CDR2 SMNVEV (reference sequence). The CDR3 is made up of 12 amino acids. Deletions cut 7 bases from V and 8 bases from J, with 14 bases between. The CDR3 loop reads CASTGRGLGYTF. For the CDR3, the DNA is TGTGCCAGCACCGGGCGGGGGTTAGGCTACACCTTC.

V gene TRBV5-5 combines with J gene TRBJ1-2, with 12 bases identical to TRBD1. V shed 0 bases and J 7 bases; nucleotides not matched to a gene: 7. The CDR3 has 16 amino acids. Germline V gene lookup returns CDR1 SGHKS and CDR2 YYEKEE (reference sequence). The CDR3 loop reads CASSLDPGQGAFGYTF. The CDR3 nucleotides read TGTGCCAGCAGCTTGGATCCGGGACAGGGGGCTTTTGGCTACACCTTC.

The chain couples TRBV6-5 to TRBJ2-5; D not resolved. The CDR3 extends over 15 amino acids. The V gene lost 0 bases and the J gene lost 5 bases, with 13 bases spanning the gap. Per the germline V gene, CDR1 is MNHEY and CDR2 is SVGAGI. Here the CDR3 DNA reads TGTGCCAGCAGTTACTCGACCTTGGTTCAGGAGACCCAGTACTTC. Its translation: CASSYSTLVQETQYF.

The J gene is TRBJ1-1, the V gene TRBV4-1, with D possibly TRBD1 on 5 matching bases. Looked up from germline, CDR1 is MGHRA and CDR2 is YSYEKL. V lost 6 bases to trimming and J lost 9 bases, with 20 bases between them. The CDR3 extends over 14 amino acids. CDR3 residues: CASRAGQNPLKAFF. CDR3 sequence (DNA): TGCGCCAGCAGAGCGGGGCAAAACCCCTTGAAAGCTTTCTTT.

The chain carries TRBV6-5 and TRBJ2-1; D remains unclear. Looked up from germline, CDR1 is MNHEY and CDR2 is SVGAGI. The CDR3 contains 15 residues. With 0 bases removed from V and 7 bases from J, the gap between germline ends came to 13 bases. The CDR3 DNA is TGTGCCAGCAGTTACTCCGGACCCAACCGGAATGAGCAGTTCTTC. Translating gives CASSYSGPNRNEQFF.

The V and J genes are TRBV3-1 (or the pseudogene TRBV3-2) and TRBJ2-1, with D possibly matching TRBD1 (5 bases). The CDR3 loop spans 15 amino acids. Germline V gene data show CDR1 as LGHDT and CDR2 as YNNKEL (reference sequence). V gave up 5 bases and J gave up 1 base, with 12 bases separating them. CDR3 in amino acids: CASSGAPLSYNEQFF. CDR3 nucleotide sequence: TGTGCCAGCAGCGGGGCCCCGTTATCCTACAATGAGCAGTTCTTC.

The chain uses TRBV3-1 (or the pseudogene TRBV3-2) and TRBJ2-1; 10 nucleotides line up with TRBD2. V shed 4 bases and J 5 bases; nucleotides not matched to a gene: 5. The CDR3 is 15 amino acids. Germline-derived CDR1 and CDR2 are LGHDT and YNNKEL (reference sequence). CDR3 sequence: CASSPRTSGNNEQFF. The CDR3 DNA sequence: TGTGCCAGCAGCCCACGGACTAGCGGAAACAATGAGCAGTTCTTC.